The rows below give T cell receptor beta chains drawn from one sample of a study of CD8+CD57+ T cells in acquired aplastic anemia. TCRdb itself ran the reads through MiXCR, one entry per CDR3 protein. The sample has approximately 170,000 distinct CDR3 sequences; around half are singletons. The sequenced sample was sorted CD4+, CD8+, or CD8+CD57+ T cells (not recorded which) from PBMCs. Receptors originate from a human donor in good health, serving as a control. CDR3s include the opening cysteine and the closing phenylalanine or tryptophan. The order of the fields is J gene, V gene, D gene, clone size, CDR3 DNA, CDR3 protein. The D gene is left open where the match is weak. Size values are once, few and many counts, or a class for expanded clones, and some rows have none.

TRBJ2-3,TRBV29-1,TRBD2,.,TGCAGCTTGGAAGCGGGGGACACAGATACGCAGTATTTT,CSLEAGDTDTQYF
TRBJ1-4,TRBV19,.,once,TGTGCCAGTAGAAGACAGTTACTATCAACTAATGAAAAACTGTTTTTT,CASRRQLLSTNEKLFF
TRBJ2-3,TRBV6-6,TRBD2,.,TGTGCCAGCACCTACTCAGCGGGGGGTAACCGTCATACGCAGTATTTT,CASTYSAGGNRHTQYF
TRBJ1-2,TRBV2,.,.,TGTGCCAGCAGCGCAGGGAACTATGGCTACACCTTC,CASSAGNYGYTF
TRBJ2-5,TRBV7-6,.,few,TGTGCCAGCAGCAACAAGGCGGCCCAGTACTTC,CASSNKAAQYF
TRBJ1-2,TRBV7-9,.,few,TGTGCCAGCAGCTTGGGGGATAACTATGGCTACACCTTC,CASSLGDNYGYTF
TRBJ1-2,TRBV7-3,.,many,TGTGCCAGCAGCCCCCAGCAGGGGCATGCCTATGGCTACACCTTC,CASSPQQGHAYGYTF
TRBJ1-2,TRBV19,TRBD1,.,TGTGCCAGTAGTATTGGTACCGGGACAGGTGACTATGGCTACACCTTC,CASSIGTGTGDYGYTF
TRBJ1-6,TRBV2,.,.,TGTGCCAGCATGCTGGGACTAAATAATTCACCCCTCCACTTT,CASMLGLNNSPLHF
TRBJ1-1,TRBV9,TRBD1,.,TGTGCCAGCGGACGGACAGGGATCGAAGCTTTCTTT,CASGRTGIEAFF
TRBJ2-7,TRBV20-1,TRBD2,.,TGCAGTGCCTGGACTAGCGGGGGGGCAAGGGAGCAGTACTTC,CSAWTSGGAREQYF
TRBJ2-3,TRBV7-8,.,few,TGTGCCAGCAGCTTAGCGGGGGGCCGCACAGATACGCAGTATTTT,CASSLAGGRTDTQYF
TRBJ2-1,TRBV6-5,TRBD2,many,TGTGCCAGCAGTGACCGCTTGGCGGGGGGGCCCCATGAGCAGTTCTTC,CASSDRLAGGPHEQFF
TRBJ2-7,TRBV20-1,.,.,TGCAGTGCTAGAGATGTCTCCTACGAGCAGTACTTC,CSARDVSYEQYF
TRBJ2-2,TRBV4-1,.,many,TGCGCCAGCAGCCGATTTGGACAGCTAACCGGGGAGCTGTTTTTT,CASSRFGQLTGELFF
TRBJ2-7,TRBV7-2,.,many,TGTGCCAGCAGCCAGGACCGAGCAGGCTACGAGCAGTACTTC,CASSQDRAGYEQYF
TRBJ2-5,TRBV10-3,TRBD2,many,TGTGCCATCACCCGGGAGGGGGGAGGGACCCAGTACTTC,CAITREGGGTQYF
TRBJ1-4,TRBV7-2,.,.,TGTGCCAGCAGCTCACAGGGTAGCGGGGGGCGGAATGAAAAACTGTTTTTT,CASSSQGSGGRNEKLFF
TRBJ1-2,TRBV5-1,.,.,TGCGCCAGCAGAGAGCGTTCACCTCCTGCCACCTTC,CASRERSPPATF
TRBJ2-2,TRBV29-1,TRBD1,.,TGCAGCGTTGAAGATCGCGACAGGGGGGTCGGGGAGCTGTTTTTT,CSVEDRDRGVGELFF
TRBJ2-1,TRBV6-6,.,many,TGTGCCAGCAGTGTCCGGGACAAATACAATGAGCAGTTCTTC,CASSVRDKYNEQFF
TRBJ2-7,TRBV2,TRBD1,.,TGTGCCAGCAGTGGTGGGGACAGGGAGGTCAACGAGCAGTACTTC,CASSGGDREVNEQYF
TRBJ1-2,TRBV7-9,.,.,TGTGCCAGCAGTTTATCCGCCAGAAACTATGGCTACACCTTC,CASSLSARNYGYTF
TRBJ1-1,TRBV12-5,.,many,TGTGCTAGTGGTTTGGACTGGACAGAGAACACTGAAGCTTTCTTT,CASGLDWTENTEAFF
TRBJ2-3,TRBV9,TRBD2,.,TGTGCCAGCAGCCTAGAAGTCGCTAGCGGGGGGTCTAGCACAGATACGCAGTATTTT,CASSLEVASGGSSTDTQYF
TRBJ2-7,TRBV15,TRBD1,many,TGTGCCACCAGCAGGAACCGGGACAGGGAGCAGTACTTC,CATSRNRDREQYF
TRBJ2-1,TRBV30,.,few,TGTGCCTGGAGTCCCACTGGGGGTAGTGAGCAGTTCTTC,CAWSPTGGSEQFF
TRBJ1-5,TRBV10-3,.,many,TGTGCCATCAGTGGCGGGGGGCCACAGCCCCAGCATTTT,CAISGGGPQPQHF
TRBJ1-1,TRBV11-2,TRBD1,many,TGTGCCAGCAGCCCCTGGACAGGGGGCAGAGGTGGCACGAACACTGAAGCTTTCTTT,CASSPWTGGRGGTNTEAFF
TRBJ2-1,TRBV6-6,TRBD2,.,TGTGCCAGCAGTTACGACGGTAGCGGGATCTACAATGAGCAGTTCTTC,CASSYDGSGIYNEQFF
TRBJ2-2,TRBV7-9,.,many,TGTGCCAGCAGCTTATATCCCAGCGCGAACACCGGGGAGCTGTTTTTT,CASSLYPSANTGELFF
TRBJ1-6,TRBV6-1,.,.,TGTGCCAGCACAAGCTCCTATAATTCACCCCTCCACTTT,CASTSSYNSPLHF
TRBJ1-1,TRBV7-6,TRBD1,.,TGTGCCAGCAGCTTAGCAAGGACAGGGGGAAGCACTGAAGCTTTCTTT,CASSLARTGGSTEAFF
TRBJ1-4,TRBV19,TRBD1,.,TGTGCCAGTAGTTATTACAGGGGGCCAGGGGAAAAACTGTTTTTT,CASSYYRGPGEKLFF
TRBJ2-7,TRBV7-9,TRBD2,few,TGTGCCAGCAGCTCGGGAGGGGGGATACCTTATTACGAGCAGTACTTC,CASSSGGGIPYYEQYF
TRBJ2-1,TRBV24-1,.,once,TGTGCCACCAGTGGTTCCGCCGGGACCCTCTACAATGAGCAGTTCTTC,CATSGSAGTLYNEQFF
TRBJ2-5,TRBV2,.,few,TGTGCCAGCTCCTCCCGGCCAGGGTCCGAGACCCAGTACTTC,CASSSRPGSETQYF